Below, one TCR beta chain is given with its context. Its binding antigen is unknown. One base away there is no much larger clone; base qualities are not given. TCR beta repertoires were profiled from peripheral blood of approximately 13 young patients with multiple sclerosis to demonstrate the VDJtools post-analysis software. The multiple sclerosis patients were children and adolescents ranging in age from roughly 6 to 15 years. According to the germline V gene, CDR1 reads SGHDN and CDR2 reads FVKESK. V drops 4 bases and J drops 2 bases, leaving 11 bases in between. The CDR3 goes from the cysteine to the phenylalanine over 14 residues. Solely the CDR3 DNA is kept, with 42 bases framed from the first base. Libraries came from PCR. TCRdb records Illumina HiSeq 2500 as the sequencer. To reduce PCR and sequencing biases, unique molecular identifiers were incorporated into the TCR beta cDNA libraries. Per 1 to 10 million input T cells, some 500,000 cDNA molecules were obtained, such that each molecule approximated one T cell. The same protocol used for the earlier healthy control dataset was applied to prepare and sequence the patient libraries. Within a given batch, samples were prepared together, multiplexed and sequenced on the same HiSeq lane. Per the original workflow: Raw barcoded reads were processed with MIGEC, and single-read molecular identifier groups were discarded before consensus assembly and CDR3 extraction. VDJtools was used for post-analysis of the clonotype tables, and diversity was normalized by down-sampling every dataset to the size of the smallest sample. To correct batch-related cross-sample contamination, repertoire overlap clustering matched CDR3 amino acid sequences but not nucleotide sequences. TCRdb cleaned the public reads at Q25 with fastp, built clones with MiXCR and kept in-frame beta chains. Here each entry gathers all rows of one CDR3 protein and keeps the most common genes and DNA. The V and J calls follow TCRdb's processing rather than the paper's. The sample table records 450,000 or so distinct CDR3 sequences; under 55% of these occur just once. The ten largest clones represent 9% to 14% of the sample.

This entry comes from a study of post-analysis software for immune sequencing data (dated by TCRdb to the mid-2010s). As for the study more broadly: The recorded disease courses included relapsing-remitting, secondary progressive and progressive-relapsing multiple sclerosis, and some patients had no subtype annotation. The multiple sclerosis patient repertoires were compared with under 13 previously published healthy control repertoires from donors aged about 6 to 28 years. A subset of samples was prepared in parallel using single-end sample barcoding, then pooled and co-amplified after Illumina adapter ligation.

On the study overall, not on this receptor specifically: Patients showed significantly higher frequencies than controls for roughly five TRBV segments, among them TRBV5-6, TRBV5-1 and TRBV20-1. Strong co-clustering of samples prepared in the same batch was shown by direct clustering with F measure, prompting a batch-effect correction. Normalized Chao1 diversity was significantly lower in multiple sclerosis patients than controls, suggesting substantial peripheral T-cell clonal expansion. The control group was slightly older than the multiple sclerosis patient group.

The sequencing input was blood. The TCR was taken from a girl aged 5-17 years with multiple sclerosis. The chain is encoded by TRBV14 joined to TRBJ2-5; the best D guess is TRBD1, with 5 bases matching. At the DNA level, the sequence is TGTGCCAGCAGCCGTGGCAGGGTGCAAGAGACCCAGTACTTC. Its protein reads: CASSRGRVQETQYF.